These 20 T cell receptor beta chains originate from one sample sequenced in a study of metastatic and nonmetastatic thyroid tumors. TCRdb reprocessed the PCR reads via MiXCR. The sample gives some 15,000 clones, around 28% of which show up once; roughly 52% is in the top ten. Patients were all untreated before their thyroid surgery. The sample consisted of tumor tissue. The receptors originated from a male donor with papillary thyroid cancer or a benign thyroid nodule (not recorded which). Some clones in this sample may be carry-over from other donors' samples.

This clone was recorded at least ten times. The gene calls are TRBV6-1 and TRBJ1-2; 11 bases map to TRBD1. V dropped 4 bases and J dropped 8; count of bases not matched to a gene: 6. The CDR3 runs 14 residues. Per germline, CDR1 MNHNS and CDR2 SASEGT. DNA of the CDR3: TGTGCCAGCAGTGGATGGACAGGGGGCGCAGGCTACACCTTC. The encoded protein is CASSGWTGGAGYTF.

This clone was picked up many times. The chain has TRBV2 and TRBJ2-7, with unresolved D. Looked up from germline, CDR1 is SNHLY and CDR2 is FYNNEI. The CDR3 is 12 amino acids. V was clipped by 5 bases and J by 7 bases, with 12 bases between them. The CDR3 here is CASSPTRSEQYF. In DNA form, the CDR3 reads TGTGCCAGCAGTCCTACAAGAAGTGAGCAGTACTTC.

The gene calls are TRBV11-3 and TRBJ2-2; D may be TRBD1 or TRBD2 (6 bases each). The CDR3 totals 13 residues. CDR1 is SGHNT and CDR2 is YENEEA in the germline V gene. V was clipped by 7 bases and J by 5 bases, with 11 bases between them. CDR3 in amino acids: CASIKGGTGELFF. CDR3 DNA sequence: TGTGCCAGCATCAAAGGGGGGACCGGGGAGCTGTTTTTT.

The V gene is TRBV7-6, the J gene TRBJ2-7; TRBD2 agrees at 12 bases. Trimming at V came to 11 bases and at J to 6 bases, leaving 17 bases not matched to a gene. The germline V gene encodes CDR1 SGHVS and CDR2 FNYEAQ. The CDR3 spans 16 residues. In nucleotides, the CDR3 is TGTGCCCCCAGCTTAGCGCAGACTAGCGGGGGAAGCGAGCAGTACTTC. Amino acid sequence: CAPSLAQTSGGSEQYF. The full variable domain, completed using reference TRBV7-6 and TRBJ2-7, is GAGVSQSPRYKVTKRGQDVALRCDPISGHVSLYWYRQALGQGPEFLTYFNYEAQQDKSGLPNDRFSAERPEGSISTLTIQRTEQRDSAMYRCAPSLAQTSGGSEQYFGPGTRLTVT.

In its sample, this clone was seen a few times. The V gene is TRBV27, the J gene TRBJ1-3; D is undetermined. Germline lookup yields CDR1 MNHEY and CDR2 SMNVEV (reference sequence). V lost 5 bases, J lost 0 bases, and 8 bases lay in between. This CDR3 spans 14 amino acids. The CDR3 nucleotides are TGTGCCAGCAGTCAAGGGTACTCTGGAAACACCATATATTTT. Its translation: CASSQGYSGNTIYF.

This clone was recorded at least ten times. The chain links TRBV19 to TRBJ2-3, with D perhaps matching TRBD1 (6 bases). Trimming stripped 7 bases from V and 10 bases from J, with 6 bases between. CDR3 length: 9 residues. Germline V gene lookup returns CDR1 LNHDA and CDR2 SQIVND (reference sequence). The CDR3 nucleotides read TGTGCCAGTACAGGGGCGCAGTATTTT. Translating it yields CASTGAQYF.

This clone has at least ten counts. DNA of the CDR3: TGCAGTGCTGAAGACCGGGCCACACTGAGGTATGGCTACACCTTC. Translation gives CSAEDRATLRYGYTF. The chain couples TRBV20-1 to TRBJ1-2; D unresolved. CDR3 length: 15 amino acids. Per the germline V gene, CDR1 is DFQATT and CDR2 is SNEGSKA (reference sequence). Trimming shortened V by 5 bases and J by 5 bases, and 21 bases separated the two germline ends.

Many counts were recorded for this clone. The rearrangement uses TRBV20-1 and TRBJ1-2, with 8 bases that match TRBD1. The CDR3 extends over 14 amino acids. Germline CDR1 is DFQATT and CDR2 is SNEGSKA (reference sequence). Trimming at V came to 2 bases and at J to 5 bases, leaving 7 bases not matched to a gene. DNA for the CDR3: TGCAGTGCTAGATCGGGACAGGCGATGTATGGCTACACCTTC. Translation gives CSARSGQAMYGYTF.

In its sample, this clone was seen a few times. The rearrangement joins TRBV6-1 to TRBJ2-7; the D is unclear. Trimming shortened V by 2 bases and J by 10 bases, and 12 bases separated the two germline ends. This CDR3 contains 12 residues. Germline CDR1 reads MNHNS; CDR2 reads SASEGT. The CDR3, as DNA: TGTGCCAGCAGTGAACTCTTGCAGTATCAGTACTTC. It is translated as CASSELLQYQYF.

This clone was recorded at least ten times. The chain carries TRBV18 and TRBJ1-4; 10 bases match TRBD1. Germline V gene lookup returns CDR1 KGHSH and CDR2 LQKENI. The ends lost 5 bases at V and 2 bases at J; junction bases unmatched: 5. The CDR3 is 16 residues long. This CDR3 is CASSTGQGITNEKLFF. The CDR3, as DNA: TGTGCCAGCTCAACGGGACAGGGGATCACTAATGAAAAACTGTTTTTT.

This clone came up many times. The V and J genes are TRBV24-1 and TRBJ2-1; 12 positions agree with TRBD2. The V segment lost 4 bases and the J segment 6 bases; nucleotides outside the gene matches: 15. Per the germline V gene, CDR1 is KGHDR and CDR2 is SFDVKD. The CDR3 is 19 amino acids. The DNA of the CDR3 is TGTGCCACCAGTGACCCCCTCACTAGCGGGAGGTCCTCGGGCAATGAGCAGTTCTTC. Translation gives CATSDPLTSGRSSGNEQFF.

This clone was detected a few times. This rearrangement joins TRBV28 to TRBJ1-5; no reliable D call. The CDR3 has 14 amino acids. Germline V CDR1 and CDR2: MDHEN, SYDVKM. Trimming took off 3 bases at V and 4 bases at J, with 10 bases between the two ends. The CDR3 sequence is CASSFGYGNQPQHF. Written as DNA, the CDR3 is TGTGCCAGCAGTTTTGGGTATGGGAATCAGCCCCAGCATTTT.

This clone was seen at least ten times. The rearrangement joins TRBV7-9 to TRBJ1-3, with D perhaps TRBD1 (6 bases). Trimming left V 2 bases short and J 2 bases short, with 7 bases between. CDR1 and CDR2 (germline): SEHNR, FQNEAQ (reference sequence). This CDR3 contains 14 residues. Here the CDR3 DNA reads TGTGCCAGCAGCTTATCAGGGGCTGGAAACACCATATATTTT. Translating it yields CASSLSGAGNTIYF.

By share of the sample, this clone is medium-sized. The CDR3 loop reads CASSRDRGTYNEQFF. CDR3 DNA: TGTGCCAGCAGCCGGGACAGGGGGACATACAATGAGCAGTTCTTC. V gene TRBV11-2 combines with J gene TRBJ2-1; 11 bases are shared with TRBD1. CDR3 length equals 15 residues. V gave up 5 bases and J gave up 4 bases; unmatched junction bases: 4. Germline V gene sequence: CDR1 SGHAT, CDR2 FQNNGV. Full variable domain (remainder filled in from reference TRBV11-2 and TRBJ2-1): EAGVAQSPRYKIIEKRQSVAFWCNPISGHATLYWYQQILGQGPKLLIQFQNNGVVDDSQLPKDRFSAERLKGVDSTLKIQPAKLEDSAVYLCASSRDRGTYNEQFFGPGTRLTVL.

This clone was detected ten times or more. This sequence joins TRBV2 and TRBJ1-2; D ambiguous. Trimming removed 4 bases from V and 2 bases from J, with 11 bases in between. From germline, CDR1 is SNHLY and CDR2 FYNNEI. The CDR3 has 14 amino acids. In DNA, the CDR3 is TGTGCCAGCAGTGGGTCGACAACAAACTATGGCTACACCTTC. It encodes CASSGSTTNYGYTF.

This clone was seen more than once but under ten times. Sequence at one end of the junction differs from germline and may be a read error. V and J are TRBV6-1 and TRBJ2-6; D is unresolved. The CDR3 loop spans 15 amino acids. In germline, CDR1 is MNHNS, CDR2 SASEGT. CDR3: CASSEVHSWANVLTF. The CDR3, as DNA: TGTGCCAGCAGTGAAGTACACTCTTGGGCCAACGTCCTGACTTTC.

The CDR3: CASSIRASIYEQYF. The CDR3 nucleotides read TGTGCCAGTAGTATTCGGGCTTCCATCTACGAGCAGTACTTC. The chain carries TRBV19 and TRBJ2-7; the D is unclear. This CDR3 comprises 14 residues. Germline V gives CDR1 LNHDA, CDR2 SQIVND (reference sequence). V was shortened by 3 bases and J by 3 bases, with 12 bases between the two germline ends.

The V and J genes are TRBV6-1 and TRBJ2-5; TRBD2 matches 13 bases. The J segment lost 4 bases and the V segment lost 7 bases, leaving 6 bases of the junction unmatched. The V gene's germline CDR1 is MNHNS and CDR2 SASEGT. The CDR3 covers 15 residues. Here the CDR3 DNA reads TGTGCCAGCACGCGGACTAGCGGGAGTTTAGAGACCCAGTACTTC. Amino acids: CASTRTSGSLETQYF.

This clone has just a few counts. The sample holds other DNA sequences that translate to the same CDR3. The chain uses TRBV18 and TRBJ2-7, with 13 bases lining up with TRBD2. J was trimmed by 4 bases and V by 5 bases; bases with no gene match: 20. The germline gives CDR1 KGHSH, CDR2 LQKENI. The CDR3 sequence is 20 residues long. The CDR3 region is CASSVKGGSGLAGRTYEQYF. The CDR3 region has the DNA TGTGCCAGCTCAGTCAAAGGGGGGTCGGGACTAGCGGGACGTACGTACGAGCAGTACTTC.

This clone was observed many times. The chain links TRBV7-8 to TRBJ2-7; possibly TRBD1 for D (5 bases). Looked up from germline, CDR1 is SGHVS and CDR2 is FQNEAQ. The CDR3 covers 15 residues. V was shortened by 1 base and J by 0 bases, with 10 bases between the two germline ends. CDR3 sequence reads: CASSLGGRSSYEQYF. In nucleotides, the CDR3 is TGTGCCAGCAGCTTAGGGGGCAGATCCTCCTACGAGCAGTACTTC.